These T cell receptor beta chains were read from a single sample in a study of T cell repertoires in cytomegalovirus infection. TCRdb reanalysed the reads using MiXCR and keeps one entry per CDR3 protein. The sample has approximately 320,000 distinct CDR3 sequences; more than 9% are singletons. Specimen: PBMCs. The source is a human donor in good health (CMV status not recorded). Some clones in this sample may be carry-over from other donors' samples. The CDR3 runs from the conserved cysteine through the conserved F or W. The D gene is left open where the match is weak. Not every row has a clone size; where given, it reads once, few, many or a size class.

cdr3_aa	cdr3_nt	cdr3_length	d_call	v_call	j_call	clone_size
CASSPNRGPATKGNTIYF	TGTGCCAGCAGTCCCAATAGGGGGCCCGCGACGAAAGGAAACACCATATATTTT	18	TRBD1	TRBV28	TRBJ1-3	many
CASSPPNPQETQYF	TGTGCCAGCTCACCACCGAATCCCCAAGAGACCCAGTACTTC	14	.	TRBV18	TRBJ2-5	few
CSAPGSARADTQYF	TGCAGTGCACCGGGGAGCGCTCGGGCAGATACGCAGTATTTT	14	.	TRBV20-1	TRBJ2-3	.
CASSLRDTGNTIYF	TGTGCCAGCAGCTTAAGGGATACTGGAAACACCATATATTTT	14	.	TRBV7-6	TRBJ1-3	many
CASSQGPSTNTGELFF	TGTGCCAGCAGCCAGGGACCCAGCACGAACACCGGGGAGCTGTTTTTT	16	.	TRBV3-1	TRBJ2-2	.
CASSSGGQSEKLFF	TGTGCCAGCAGTAGTGGGGGGCAAAGCGAAAAACTGTTTTTT	14	.	TRBV2	TRBJ1-4	few
CASSLEYLAGGPSGETQYF	TGTGCCAGCAGTTTAGAGTACCTAGCGGGAGGGCCCTCGGGAGAGACCCAGTACTTC	19	TRBD2	TRBV12-3/TRBV12-4	TRBJ2-5	many
CASSEARASSYEQYF	TGTGCCAGCAGTGAGGCTCGCGCCAGTTCCTACGAGCAGTACTTC	15	.	TRBV12-3/TRBV12-4	TRBJ2-7	many
CASSPPQGAAKNIQYF	TGTGCCAGCAGCCCTCCCCAGGGGGCAGCCAAAAACATTCAGTACTTC	16	TRBD1	TRBV9	TRBJ2-4	many
CASSRSVDGSGEQFF	TGTGCCAGCAGCCGTTCAGTCGACGGGTCGGGTGAGCAGTTCTTC	15	.	TRBV7-3	TRBJ2-1	many
CASADSGATNEKLFF	TGTGCCAGCGCTGACTCGGGGGCAACTAATGAAAAACTGTTTTTT	15	.	TRBV12-3/TRBV12-4	TRBJ1-4	.
CASRRQDIKTSGRPKNEQFF	TGTGCCAGCAGAAGACAGGACATAAAGACTAGCGGGAGGCCGAAAAACGAGCAGTTCTTC	20	TRBD2	TRBV7-8	TRBJ2-1	many
CASSREGRGLAEAFF	TGTGCCAGCTCCCGAGAAGGCAGGGGCCTAGCTGAAGCTTTCTTT	15	.	TRBV2	TRBJ1-1	few
CASSQPGTGGGYTF	TGTGCCAGCAGTCAGCCCGGGACAGGGGGAGGCTACACCTTC	14	TRBD1	TRBV28	TRBJ1-2	many
CSARDPPTPGGELFF	TGCAGTGCTAGAGATCCTCCGACGCCGGGGGGGGAGCTGTTTTTT	15	.	TRBV20-1	TRBJ2-2	few
CAISGTAGNTIYF	TGTGCCATCAGTGGGACAGCTGGAAACACCATATATTTT	13	.	TRBV10-3	TRBJ1-3	few
CASSPGGGFGSGANVLTF	TGTGCCAGCAGCCCAGGGGGGGGCTTCGGTTCTGGGGCCAACGTCCTGACTTTC	18	.	TRBV7-2	TRBJ2-6	many
CASSIPQGLGTDTQYF	TGTGCCAGTAGTATCCCTCAGGGGCTGGGCACAGATACGCAGTATTTT	16	.	TRBV19	TRBJ2-3	.
CSAEGPSRRMLAKNIQYF	TGCAGTGCCGAGGGACCCTCTAGGCGGATGCTGGCCAAAAACATTCAGTACTTC	18	.	TRBV20-1	TRBJ2-4	.
CASSPRYRNTGELFF	TGTGCCAGCAGCCCCCGTTATAGGAACACCGGGGAGCTGTTTTTT	15	.	TRBV7-2	TRBJ2-2	few
CSASPSQLGRIAEAFF	TGCAGTGCTAGCCCCTCCCAACTGGGAAGGATCGCTGAAGCTTTCTTT	16	.	TRBV20-1	TRBJ1-1	few
CASSLAGVTDTQYF	TGTGCCAGCAGCTTGGCGGGAGTCACAGATACGCAGTATTTT	14	TRBD2	TRBV7-2	TRBJ2-3	many
CASRTTGEGGYTF	TGTGCCAGCAGAACGACAGGGGAGGGCGGCTACACCTTC	13	TRBD1	TRBV4-2	TRBJ1-2	few
CASSLVAGRPETQYF	TGTGCCAGCAGCTTAGTCGCGGGACGCCCAGAGACCCAGTACTTC	15	.	TRBV7-2	TRBJ2-5	many
CSAPGQNNEKLFF	TGCAGTGCCCCGGGACAGAATAATGAAAAACTGTTTTTT	13	TRBD1	TRBV20-1	TRBJ1-4	.
CASSPLGGSVGELFF	TGTGCCAGTAGTCCATTAGGGGGGTCGGTCGGGGAGCTGTTTTTT	15	.	TRBV19	TRBJ2-2	.
CASSLVVGTAEKLFF	TGTGCCAGCAGCTTAGTGGTAGGGACAGCTGAAAAACTGTTTTTT	15	TRBD1	TRBV7-6	TRBJ1-4	many
CASSRDRTGTEAFF	TGTGCCAGCAGCCGGGACAGAACGGGGACTGAAGCTTTCTTT	14	TRBD1	TRBV7-2	TRBJ1-1	many
CASSLKALGNQPQHF	TGTGCCAGCAGTTTAAAGGCCCTGGGCAATCAGCCCCAGCATTTT	15	.	TRBV27	TRBJ1-5	many
CASSRRIGGGLDTDTQYF	TGTGCCAGCAGCCGTCGTATCGGGGGGGGACTAGACACAGATACGCAGTATTTT	18	TRBD2	TRBV7-8	TRBJ2-3	many
CASSFSGQDNQPQHF	TGTGCCAGCAGCTTCTCTGGACAGGACAATCAGCCCCAGCATTTT	15	TRBD1	TRBV7-2	TRBJ1-5	many
CASSEVRTQPGEQFF	TGTGCCAGCAGTGAAGTAAGGACTCAACCGGGTGAGCAGTTCTTC	15	.	TRBV2	TRBJ2-1	few
CASSQGDNRVTEAFF	TGTGCCAGCAGCCAGGGGGACAACAGAGTCACTGAAGCTTTCTTT	15	TRBD1	TRBV7-6	TRBJ1-1	many
CASSDVRDRGRGEQFF	TGTGCCAGCAGTGACGTCCGGGACAGGGGGCGCGGTGAGCAGTTCTTC	16	TRBD1	TRBV6-1	TRBJ2-1	.
CASSLQRTGVGYTF	TGCGCCAGCAGCCTGCAACGGACAGGGGTTGGCTACACCTTC	14	TRBD1	TRBV4-3	TRBJ1-2	many
CASSWRTGNGEKLFF	TGTGCCAGCAGCTGGCGGACAGGGAATGGCGAAAAACTGTTTTTT	15	TRBD1	TRBV7-2	TRBJ1-4	few
CATRLPPGYGYTF	TGTGCGACCAGGTTACCCCCAGGCTATGGCTACACCTTC	13	.	TRBV7-2	TRBJ1-2	many
CASSRIFAGASEAFF	TGTGCCAGCAGCCGTATCTTTGCGGGGGCCTCTGAAGCTTTCTTT	15	.	TRBV7-2	TRBJ1-1	many
CASSTGGVTDTQYF	TGTGCCAGCTCAACAGGGGGCGTCACAGATACGCAGTATTTT	14	TRBD1	TRBV18	TRBJ2-3	few
CSASGGGPRQPQHF	TGCAGTGCTAGCGGAGGGGGCCCAAGACAGCCCCAGCATTTT	14	TRBD1	TRBV20-1	TRBJ1-5	few
CASSFEGSPQHF	TGTGCCAGCAGCTTCGAGGGTTCGCCCCAGCATTTT	12	.	TRBV12-3/TRBV12-4	TRBJ1-5	few
CASSRKAGGTDTQYF	TGTGCCAGCAGCCGTAAGGCGGGAGGCACAGATACGCAGTATTTT	15	TRBD2	TRBV7-2	TRBJ2-3	many
CASSQAASGTQAYEQYF	TGCGCCAGCAGCCAAGCGGCTAGCGGGACGCAAGCCTACGAGCAGTACTTC	17	TRBD2	TRBV4-3	TRBJ2-7	few
CASSLDAGASTEAFF	TGTGCCAGCAGTTTAGATGCCGGCGCGAGCACTGAAGCTTTCTTT	15	.	TRBV12-3/TRBV12-4	TRBJ1-1	many
CASSPPGRATQPQHF	TGTGCCAGCAGCCCCCCGGGCAGGGCTACTCAGCCCCAGCATTTT	15	.	TRBV7-9	TRBJ1-5	many
CATSGGTGQSSYNEQFF	TGTGCCACCAGTGGGGGGACGGGCCAAAGCTCCTACAATGAGCAGTTCTTC	17	.	TRBV24-1	TRBJ2-1	many
CASGVGVNQPQHF	TGTGCCAGCGGAGTGGGAGTCAATCAGCCCCAGCATTTT	13	.	TRBV7-2	TRBJ1-5	few
CASSSQGERAYNEQFF	TGTGCCAGCAGCTCCCAGGGGGAGCGTGCCTACAATGAGCAGTTCTTC	16	TRBD1	TRBV7-8	TRBJ2-1	many
CASSEARVLQYF	TGCGCCAGCAGTGAGGCACGAGTGTTACAGTACTTC	12	.	TRBV10-2	TRBJ2-7	few
CSAREWGGIHTDTQYF	TGCAGTGCTAGAGAGTGGGGAGGGATCCACACAGATACGCAGTATTTT	16	TRBD2	TRBV20-1	TRBJ2-3	.
CASSPGTVANSPLHF	TGTGCCAGCAGCCCTGGGACAGTGGCGAATTCACCCCTCCACTTT	15	TRBD1	TRBV6-6	TRBJ1-6	.
CASSQDRLPEQYF	TGCGCCAGCAGCCAAGATCGCCTCCCCGAGCAGTACTTC	13	.	TRBV4-3	TRBJ2-7	many
CATSRDSLLLNTEAFF	TGTGCCACCAGCAGAGATTCACTTCTTTTAAACACTGAAGCTTTCTTT	16	.	TRBV15	TRBJ1-1	.
CASSLLRGSYNEQFF	TGTGCCAGCAGCTTATTGAGGGGCTCCTACAATGAGCAGTTCTTC	15	.	TRBV7-3	TRBJ2-1	few
CATSRDRSGGEQYF	TGTGCCACCAGCAGAGATCGGTCTGGAGGCGAGCAGTACTTC	14	.	TRBV15	TRBJ2-7	.
CAISDSSGAKNIQYF	TGTGCCATCAGTGATAGTAGCGGGGCCAAAAACATTCAGTACTTC	15	TRBD2	TRBV10-3	TRBJ2-4	many
CSVLPPREQFF	TGCAGCGTACTACCGCCCCGGGAGCAGTTCTTC	11	.	TRBV29-1	TRBJ2-1	many